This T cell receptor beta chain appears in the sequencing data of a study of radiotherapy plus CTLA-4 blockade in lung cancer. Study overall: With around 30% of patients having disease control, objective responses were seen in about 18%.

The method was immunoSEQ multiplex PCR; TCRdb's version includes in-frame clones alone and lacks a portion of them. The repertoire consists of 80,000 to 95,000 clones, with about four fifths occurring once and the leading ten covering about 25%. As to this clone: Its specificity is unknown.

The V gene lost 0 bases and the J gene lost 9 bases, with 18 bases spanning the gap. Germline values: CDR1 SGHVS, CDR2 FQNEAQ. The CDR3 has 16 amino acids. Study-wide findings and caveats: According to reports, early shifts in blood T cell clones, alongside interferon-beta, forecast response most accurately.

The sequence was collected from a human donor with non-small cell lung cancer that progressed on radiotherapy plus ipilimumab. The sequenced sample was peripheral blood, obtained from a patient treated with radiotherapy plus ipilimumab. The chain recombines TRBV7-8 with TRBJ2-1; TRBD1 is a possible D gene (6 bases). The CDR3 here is CASSLAPGGTPGEQFF. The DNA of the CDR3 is TGTGCCAGCAGCTTAGCGCCGGGTGGGACACCCGGTGAGCAGTTCTTC.